A single sample is the source of the 7 T cell receptor beta chains below, sequenced in a study of blood T cells in healthy people across ages. Combining a sample-barcoded 5' primer with a J-beta primer mix, a second PCR ran for roughly 6 to 12 cycles. Via MiXCR, TCRdb re-called the 5' RACE reads, giving one row per CDR3 protein. Among around 1,000,000 distinct CDR3 sequences listed, around two fifths were seen once. The sequenced sample was blood. The source of these receptors is a man younger than 35 in good health.

This clonotype was seen only a few times. The chain employs TRBV20-1 and TRBJ2-3; D is undetermined. Per germline, CDR1 DFQATT and CDR2 SNEGSKA (reference sequence). This CDR3 comprises 14 residues. Trimming took 3 bases from V and 2 from J, leaving 12 bases between them. CDR3 in DNA: TGCAGTGCTAGCAGACTGTCCCACACAGATACGCAGTATTTT. This codes for CSASRLSHTDTQYF.

V and J are TRBV4-1 and TRBJ1-2; 7 positions match TRBD1. V was clipped by 2 bases and J by 5 bases; unmatched bases: 8. Germline CDR1 and CDR2: MGHRA and YSYEKL. This CDR3 has 15 residues. The CDR3 DNA reads as TGCGCCAGCAGCCAACGTGGCAGGGGGATATATGGCTACACCTTC. Residues: CASSQRGRGIYGYTF.

This clonotype was counted only a few times. This chain joins TRBV25-1 and TRBJ2-7; D gene uncertain. Looked up from germline, CDR1 is MGHDK and CDR2 is SYGVNS. V gave up 6 bases and J gave up 0 bases, with 12 bases separating them. This CDR3 is 14 amino acids long. The CDR3: CASSALGGSYEQYF. The CDR3 nucleotides read TGTGCCAGCAGCGCCCTTGGTGGCTCCTACGAGCAGTACTTC.

This chain links TRBV5-1 with TRBJ2-1, with a tentative D call TRBD2 (6 bases). The CDR3 is made up of 15 amino acids. Trimming pared 1 base from V and 9 bases from J, leaving 17 bases between. Germline V lookup: CDR1 SGHRS, CDR2 YFSETQ. As DNA, the CDR3 is TGCGCCAGCAGCTTGCTGGGACTTCCGGACATTGAGCAGTTCTTC. This gives the protein CASSLLGLPDIEQFF.

As for this clonotype: Being one base from a much bigger clone, this may be a read error. The chain joins TRBV4-3 to TRBJ2-7; 10 bases are a match to TRBD2. CDR3 length: 14 amino acids. The J segment lost 7 bases and the V segment lost 0 bases, leaving 3 bases of the junction unmatched. CDR1 is LGHNA and CDR2 is YSLEER in the germline V gene. The CDR3 spells CASSQDPLAGEQYF. The CDR3 nucleotides are TGCGCCAGCAGCCAAGATCCACTAGCGGGGGAGCAGTACTTC.

In regard to this clonotype: The junction departs from germline at one end; a sequencing error may be responsible. The chain has TRBV5-1 and TRBJ2-2, with D tentatively TRBD1 or TRBD2 (6 bases each). Per the germline V gene, CDR1 is SGHRS and CDR2 is YFSETQ. This CDR3 contains 16 residues. CDR3 loop: CVSSLDVAGDTGGLFF. The CDR3 DNA reads TGCGTCAGCAGCTTGGATGTCGCTGGGGACACCGGGGGGCTGTTTTTT.

The V and J genes are TRBV20-1 and TRBJ2-2; a possible D gene is TRBD2 (5 bases). V was shortened by 2 bases and J by 4 bases, with 11 bases between the two germline ends. CDR1 DFQATT and CDR2 SNEGSKA come from the germline V gene (reference sequence). The CDR3 is made up of 14 amino acids. CDR3 sequence: CSARNRGTTGELFF. CDR3 coding DNA: TGCAGTGCTAGAAACCGGGGAACCACCGGGGAGCTGTTTTTT.